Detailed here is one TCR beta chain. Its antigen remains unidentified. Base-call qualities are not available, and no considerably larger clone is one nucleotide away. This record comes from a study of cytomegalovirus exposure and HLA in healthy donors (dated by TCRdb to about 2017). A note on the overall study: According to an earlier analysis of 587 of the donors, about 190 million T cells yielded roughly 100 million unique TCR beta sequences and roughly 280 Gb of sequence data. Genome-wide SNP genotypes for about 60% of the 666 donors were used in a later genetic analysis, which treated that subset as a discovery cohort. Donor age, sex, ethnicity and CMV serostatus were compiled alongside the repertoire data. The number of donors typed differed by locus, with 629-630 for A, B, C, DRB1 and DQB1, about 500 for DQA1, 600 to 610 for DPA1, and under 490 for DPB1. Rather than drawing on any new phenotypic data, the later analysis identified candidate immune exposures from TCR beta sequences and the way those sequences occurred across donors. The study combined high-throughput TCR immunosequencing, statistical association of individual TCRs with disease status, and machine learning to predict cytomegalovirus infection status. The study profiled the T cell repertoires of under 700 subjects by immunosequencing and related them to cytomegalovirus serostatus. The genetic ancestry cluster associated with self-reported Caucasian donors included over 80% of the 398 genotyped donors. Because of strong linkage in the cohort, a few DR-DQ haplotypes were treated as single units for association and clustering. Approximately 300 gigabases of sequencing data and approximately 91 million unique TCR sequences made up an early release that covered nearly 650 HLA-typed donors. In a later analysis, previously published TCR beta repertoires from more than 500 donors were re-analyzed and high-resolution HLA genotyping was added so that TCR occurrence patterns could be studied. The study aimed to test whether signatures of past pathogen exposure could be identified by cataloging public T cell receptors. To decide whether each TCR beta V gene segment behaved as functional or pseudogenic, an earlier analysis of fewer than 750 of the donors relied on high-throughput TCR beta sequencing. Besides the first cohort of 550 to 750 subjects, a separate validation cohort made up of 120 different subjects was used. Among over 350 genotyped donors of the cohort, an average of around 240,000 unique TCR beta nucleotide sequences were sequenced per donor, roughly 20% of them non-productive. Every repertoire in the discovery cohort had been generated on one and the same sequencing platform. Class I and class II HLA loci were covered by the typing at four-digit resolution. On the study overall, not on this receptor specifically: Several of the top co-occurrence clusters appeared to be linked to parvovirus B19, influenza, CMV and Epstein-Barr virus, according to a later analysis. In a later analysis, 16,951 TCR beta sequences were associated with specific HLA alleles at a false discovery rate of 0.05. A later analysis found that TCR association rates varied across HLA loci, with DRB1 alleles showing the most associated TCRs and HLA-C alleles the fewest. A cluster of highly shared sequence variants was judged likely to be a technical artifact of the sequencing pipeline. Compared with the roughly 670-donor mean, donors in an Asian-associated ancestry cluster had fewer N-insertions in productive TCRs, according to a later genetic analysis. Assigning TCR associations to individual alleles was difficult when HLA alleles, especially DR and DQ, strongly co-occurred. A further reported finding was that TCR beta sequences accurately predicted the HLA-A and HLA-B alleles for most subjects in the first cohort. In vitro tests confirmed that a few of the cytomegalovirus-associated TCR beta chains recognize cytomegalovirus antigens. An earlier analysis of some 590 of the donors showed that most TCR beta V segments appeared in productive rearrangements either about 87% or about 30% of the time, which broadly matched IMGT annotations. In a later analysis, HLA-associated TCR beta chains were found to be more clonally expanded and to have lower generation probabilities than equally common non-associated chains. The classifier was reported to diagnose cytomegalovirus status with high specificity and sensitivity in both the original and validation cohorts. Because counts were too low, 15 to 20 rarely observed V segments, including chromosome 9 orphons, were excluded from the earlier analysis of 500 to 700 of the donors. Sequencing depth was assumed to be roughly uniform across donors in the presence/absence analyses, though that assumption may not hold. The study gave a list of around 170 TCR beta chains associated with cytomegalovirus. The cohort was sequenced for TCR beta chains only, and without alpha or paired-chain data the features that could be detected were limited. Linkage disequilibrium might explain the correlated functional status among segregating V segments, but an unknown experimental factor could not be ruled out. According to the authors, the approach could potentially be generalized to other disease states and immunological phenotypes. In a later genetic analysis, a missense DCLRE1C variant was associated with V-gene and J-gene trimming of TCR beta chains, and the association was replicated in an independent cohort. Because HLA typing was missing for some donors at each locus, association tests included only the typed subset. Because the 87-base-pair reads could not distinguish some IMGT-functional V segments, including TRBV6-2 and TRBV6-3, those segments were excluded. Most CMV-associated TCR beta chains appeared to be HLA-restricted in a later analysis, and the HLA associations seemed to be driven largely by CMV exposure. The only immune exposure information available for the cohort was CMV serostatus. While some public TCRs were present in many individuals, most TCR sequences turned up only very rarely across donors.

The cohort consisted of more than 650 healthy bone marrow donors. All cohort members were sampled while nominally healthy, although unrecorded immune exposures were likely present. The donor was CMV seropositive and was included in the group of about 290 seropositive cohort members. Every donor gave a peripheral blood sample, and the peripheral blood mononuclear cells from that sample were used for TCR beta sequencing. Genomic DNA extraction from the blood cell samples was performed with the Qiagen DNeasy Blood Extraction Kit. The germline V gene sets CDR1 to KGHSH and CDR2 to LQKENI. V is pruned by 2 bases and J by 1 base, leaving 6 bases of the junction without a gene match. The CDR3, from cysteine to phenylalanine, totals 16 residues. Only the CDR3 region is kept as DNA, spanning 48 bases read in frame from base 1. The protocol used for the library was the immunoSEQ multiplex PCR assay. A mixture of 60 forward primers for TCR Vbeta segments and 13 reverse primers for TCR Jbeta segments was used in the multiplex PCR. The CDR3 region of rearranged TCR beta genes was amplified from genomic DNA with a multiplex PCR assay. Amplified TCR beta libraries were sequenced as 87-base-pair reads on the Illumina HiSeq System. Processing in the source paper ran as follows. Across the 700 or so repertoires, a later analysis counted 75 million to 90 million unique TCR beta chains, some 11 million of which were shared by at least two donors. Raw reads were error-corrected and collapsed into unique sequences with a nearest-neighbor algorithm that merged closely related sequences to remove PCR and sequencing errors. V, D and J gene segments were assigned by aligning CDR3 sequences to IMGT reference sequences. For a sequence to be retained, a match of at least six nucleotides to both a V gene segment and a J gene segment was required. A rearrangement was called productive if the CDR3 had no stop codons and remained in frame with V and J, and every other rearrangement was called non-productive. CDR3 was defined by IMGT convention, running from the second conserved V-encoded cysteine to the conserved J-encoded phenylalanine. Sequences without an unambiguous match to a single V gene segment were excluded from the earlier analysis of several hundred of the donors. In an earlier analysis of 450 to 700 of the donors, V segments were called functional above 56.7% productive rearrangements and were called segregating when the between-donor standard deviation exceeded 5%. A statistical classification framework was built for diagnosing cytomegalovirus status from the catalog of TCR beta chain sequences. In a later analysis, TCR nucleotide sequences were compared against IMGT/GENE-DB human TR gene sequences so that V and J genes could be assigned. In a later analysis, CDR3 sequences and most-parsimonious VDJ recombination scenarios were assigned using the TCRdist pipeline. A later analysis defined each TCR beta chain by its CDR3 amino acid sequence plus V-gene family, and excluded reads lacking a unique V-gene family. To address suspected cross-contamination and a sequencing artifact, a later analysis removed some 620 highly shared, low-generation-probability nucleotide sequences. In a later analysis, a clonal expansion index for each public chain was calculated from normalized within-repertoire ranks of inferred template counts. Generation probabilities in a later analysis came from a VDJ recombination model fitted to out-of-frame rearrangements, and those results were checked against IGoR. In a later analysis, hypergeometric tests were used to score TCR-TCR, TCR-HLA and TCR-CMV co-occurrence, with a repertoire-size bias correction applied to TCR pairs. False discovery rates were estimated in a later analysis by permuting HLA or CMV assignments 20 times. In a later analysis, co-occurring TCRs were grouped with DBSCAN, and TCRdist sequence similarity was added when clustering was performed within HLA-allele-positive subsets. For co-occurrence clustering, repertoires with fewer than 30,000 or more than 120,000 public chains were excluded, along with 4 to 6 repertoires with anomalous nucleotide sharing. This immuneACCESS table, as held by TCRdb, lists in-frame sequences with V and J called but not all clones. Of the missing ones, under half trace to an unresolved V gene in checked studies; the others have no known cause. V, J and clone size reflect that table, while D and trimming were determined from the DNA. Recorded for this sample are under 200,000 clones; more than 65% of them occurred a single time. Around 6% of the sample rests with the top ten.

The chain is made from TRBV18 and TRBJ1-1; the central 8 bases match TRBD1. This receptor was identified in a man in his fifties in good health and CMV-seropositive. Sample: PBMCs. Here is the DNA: TGTGCCAGCTCACCAGTGCGGGACAGGAAGAACACTGAAGCTTTCTTT. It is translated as CASSPVRDRKNTEAFF.